This TCR beta chain derives from a study of shared clonotypes between healthy human individuals. The germline CDR1 and CDR2 sequences are SGHTA and FQGNSA. V was trimmed by 5 bases and J by 4 bases, leaving 15 bases between them. The CDR3 covers 14 residues. Study conclusions and caveats: Some clonotypes were shared by all four sorted-subset donors, while others were not shared. The non-shared ones had lower generation probabilities than the shared ones.

In the case of this clone: What it binds is not known.

This table comes from immunoSEQ multiplex PCR, and its TCRdb copy is limited to in-frame clones, with some not included. The data show roughly 700,000 clones, 90% seen once. This receptor was obtained from a man younger than 30 in good health. Some clones in this sample may be carry-over from other donors' samples. The chain has TRBV7-2 and TRBJ2-7; D ambiguous. Sequencing was performed on memory CD8+ T cells from PBMCs. Noted subset: CD45RO+ cells pooled with CCR7-negative TemRA cells. CDR3 in amino acids: CASSLRAILYEQYF. CDR3 sequence (DNA): TGTGCCAGCAGCCTACGGGCCATCCTTTACGAGCAGTACTTC.